A selection of T cell receptor beta chains follows, all from one sample in a study of CD8+ T cells in alopecia areata. TCRdb's table, derived via immunoSEQ multiplex PCR, lists solely in-frame clones and lacks some. In the table there are 12,000 or so clones, around 62% of which are singletons. The sample consisted of skin. The receptors come from a human donor with alopecia areata. Both conserved end residues are part of each CDR3. Fields, in order: D gene, J gene, clone size, CDR3 length, V gene, CDR3 DNA, CDR3 protein. A D gene is named only where the DNA matches it firmly. Clone sizes are given selectively: once, few, many, or a class where the clone is expanded.

>-|TRBJ2-7|-|14|TRBV4-1
TGCGCCAGCAGCCAAGGGTACAGCTCCTACGAGCAGTACTTC
CASSQGYSSYEQYF
>-|TRBJ2-7|-|14|TRBV11-2
TGTGCCAGCAGCTTGGTGGACACCGGATACGAGCAGTACTTC
CASSLVDTGYEQYF
>TRBD1|TRBJ2-5|-|15|TRBV2
TGTGCCAGCAGTTCGGACAGGACCCTCCAAGAGACCCAGTACTTC
CASSSDRTLQETQYF
>-|TRBJ1-2|few|14|TRBV7-9
TGTGCCAGCAGCTTAGCTGCACCAAACTATGGCTACACCTTC
CASSLAAPNYGYTF
>-|TRBJ2-7|-|12|TRBV13
TGTGCCAGCAGCTTAAATCCTCGCGAGCAGTACTTC
CASSLNPREQYF
>-|TRBJ1-1|-|13|TRBV19
TGTGCCAGTAGTATAGTGGCGAGCTCTGAAGCTTTCTTT
CASSIVASSEAFF
>-|TRBJ2-3|-|14|TRBV7-2
TGTGCCAGCAGCTTAACGGCAGGCACAGATACGCAGTATTTT
CASSLTAGTDTQYF
>-|TRBJ2-1|-|16|TRBV28
TGTGCCAGCACCACCCGGGGGGCGAAAAGTTACAATGAGCAGTTCTTC
CASTTRGAKSYNEQFF
>-|TRBJ2-3|-|15|TRBV5-4
TGTGCCAGCAGCAACCGGGACCTTCGGACAGATACGCAGTATTTT
CASSNRDLRTDTQYF
>TRBD1|TRBJ2-1|medium-sized|15|TRBV2
TGTGCCAGCAGCGGGACAGGGCTTTTAGCCGATGAGCAGTTCTTC
CASSGTGLLADEQFF
>-|TRBJ1-1|-|13|TRBV30
TGTGCCTGGAGGCCTCGGGGTCACACTGAAGCTTTCTTT
CAWRPRGHTEAFF
>-|TRBJ2-5|once|17|TRBV5-1
TGCGCCAGCAGCTGGGGTCCCCTGGCAGGGGCGGGAGAGACCCAGTACTTC
CASSWGPLAGAGETQYF
>-|TRBJ2-5|-|15|TRBV18
TGTGCCAGCTCACCACCGGGCTCGGGATGGGAGACCCAGTACTTC
CASSPPGSGWETQYF
>-|TRBJ2-1|-|16|TRBV13
TGTGCCAGCAGCTTAGGCCCGTCCTATGGGGCTAATGAGCAGTTCTTC
CASSLGPSYGANEQFF
>TRBD2|TRBJ2-5|-|15|TRBV5-1
TGCGCCAGCAGCTGGGCCGGGACTACTCAAGAGACCCAGTACTTC
CASSWAGTTQETQYF
>-|TRBJ1-6|few|14|TRBV27
TGTGCCAGCAGTTTACAGGGTGTTGGTTCACCCCTCCACTTT
CASSLQGVGSPLHF
>-|TRBJ1-6|-|18|TRBV19
TGTGCCAGTAGGCCGAAGGACGGGGGAAGCTCCTATAATTCACCCCTCCACTTT
CASRPKDGGSSYNSPLHF
>TRBD1|TRBJ1-2|-|14|TRBV29-1
TGCAGCGTCAGTCGGACAGGAAACAACTATGGCTACACCTTC
CSVSRTGNNYGYTF
>TRBD1|TRBJ1-1|few|12|TRBV7-9
TGTGCCAGCAGCATCGGGACAGGGGAAGCTTTCTTT
CASSIGTGEAFF
>TRBD1|TRBJ2-3|-|15|TRBV25-1
TGTGCCAGCAGCGACACAGGGGTCACGACAGATACGCAGTATTTT
CASSDTGVTTDTQYF
>-|TRBJ2-1|-|15|TRBV7-8
TGTGCCAGCAGCTTAGTACTATCCTCCTACAATGAGCAGTTCTTC
CASSLVLSSYNEQFF